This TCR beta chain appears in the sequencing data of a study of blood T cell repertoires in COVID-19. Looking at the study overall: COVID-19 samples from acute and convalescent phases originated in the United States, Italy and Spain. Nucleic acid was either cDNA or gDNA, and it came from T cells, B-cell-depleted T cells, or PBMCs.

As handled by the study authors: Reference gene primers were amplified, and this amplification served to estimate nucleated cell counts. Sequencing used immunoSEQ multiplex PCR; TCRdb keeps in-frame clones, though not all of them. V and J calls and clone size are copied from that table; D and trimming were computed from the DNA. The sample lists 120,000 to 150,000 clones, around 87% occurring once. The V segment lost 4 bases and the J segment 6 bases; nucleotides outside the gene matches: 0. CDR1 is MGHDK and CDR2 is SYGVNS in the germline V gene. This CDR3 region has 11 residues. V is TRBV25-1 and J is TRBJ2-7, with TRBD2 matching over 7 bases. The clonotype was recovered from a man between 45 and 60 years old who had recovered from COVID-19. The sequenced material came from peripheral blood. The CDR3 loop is CASSGGSEQYF. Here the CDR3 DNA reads TGTGCCAGCAGTGGCGGGAGCGAGCAGTACTTC.